A single sample gave rise to the 21 T cell receptor beta chains below, sequenced in a study of regulatory T cells in long-lasting Graves disease (dated by TCRdb to the early 2020s). Per the publication, the time point label means: newly diagnosed GD, antithyroid drugs for less than 3 months. For both TCR sequencing and RNA sequencing, RNA was extracted from PBMCs using TRIzol. Libraries came from multiplex PCR. TCRdb records Illumina HiSeq 4000 as the sequencer. CDR3 regions were amplified by Arm-PCR with iRepertoire HTBI primers to construct TCR beta libraries. Using fastp trimming at Q25 and MiXCR clonotype assembly, TCRdb reanalyzed the public sequencing data and kept in-frame beta chains. When rows share a CDR3 protein, they turn into one entry using the most common DNA and genes. Within this sample are around 400,000 distinct CDR3 sequences, with about 11% of them counted one time only. The top ten hold approximately 17% of the sample.

These data also formed part of another study, on T cells in Graves' hyperthyroidism and ophthalmopathy.

Sequencing used peripheral blood mononuclear cells (PBMCs), obtained at new diagnosis, from a patient treated with antithyroid drugs. Receptor source: a woman under 30 with Graves disease. Donor details come from another sample of the same person, matched by shared clones.

Details on this clonotype: Since a much larger clone is just one base distant, this may be a read error. The J gene is TRBJ2-2, the V gene TRBV4-1, with a tentative D call TRBD1 (6 bases). The CDR3 sequence is 16 residues long. From germline, CDR1 is MGHRA and CDR2 YSYEKL. The CDR3 coding sequence is TGCGCCAGCAGCCAAGCCTTACAGGGCCTCACCAGGGAGCTGTTTTTT. Amino acid sequence: CASSQALQGLTRELFF.

V gene TRBV5-8 combines with J gene TRBJ2-7, with a weak D call TRBD2 (6 bases). V was cut by 0 bases and J by 2 bases, with 9 bases left in between. Germline V gene sequence: CDR1 SGHTS, CDR2 YDEGEE. This CDR3 comprises 14 residues. This CDR3 is CASSLVREPYEQYF. In DNA, the CDR3 is TGTGCCAGCAGCTTGGTTCGGGAGCCCTACGAGCAGTACTTC.

This clonotype was recorded at least ten times. The chain combines TRBV7-6 with TRBJ1-5; 7 bases map to TRBD1. The V gene end was trimmed by 3 bases and the J gene end by 0 bases; junction bases not matched to a gene: 14. Germline V CDR1 and CDR2: SGHVS, FNYEAQ. This CDR3 comprises 19 residues. The CDR3 loop is CASSFSRRDSKRSNQPQHF. In DNA, the CDR3 is TGTGCCAGCAGCTTTAGTAGGAGGGACAGCAAACGTAGCAATCAGCCCCAGCATTTT. Supplemented by reference TRBV7-6 and TRBJ1-5, the full variable domain reads GAGVSQSPRYKVTKRGQDVALRCDPISGHVSLYWYRQALGQGPEFLTYFNYEAQQDKSGLPNDRFSAERPEGSISTLTIQRTEQRDSAMYRCASSFSRRDSKRSNQPQHFGDGTRLSIL.

In this sample, this clonotype turned up a few times. CDR3 loop: CASSRAIVTDTQYF. The CDR3, as DNA: TGTGCCAGCTCCCGGGCTATTGTCACAGATACGCAGTATTTT. J is TRBJ2-3 and V is TRBV6-1, with D hard to call. The CDR3 totals 14 residues. V was trimmed by 8 bases and J by 2 bases, leaving 14 bases between them. Germline loops: CDR1 MNHNS, CDR2 SASEGT.

This clonotype was seen ten or more times. The rearrangement uses TRBV12-3 or TRBV12-4 and TRBJ2-2, with D maybe TRBD1 (6 bases). CDR3 size: 15 residues. The V end was cut by 3 bases, the J end by 6 bases, with 14 bases between. In DNA, the CDR3 is TGTGCCAGCAGTTTCTGGGCAGGGGAGTCCGGGGAGCTGTTTTTT. This sequence encodes CASSFWAGESGELFF.

This clonotype has more than one count but fewer than ten. V is TRBV4-3 and J is TRBJ2-3; a weak D match, TRBD1 (5 bases). The CDR3 runs 15 residues. The V end lost 5 bases, the J end lost 1 base, and 13 bases lay between the germline ends. In germline, CDR1 is LGHNA, CDR2 YSLEER. The CDR3 sequence is CASSGAPRRTDTQYF. As DNA, the CDR3 is TGCGCCAGCAGCGGGGCCCCGAGGCGCACAGATACGCAGTATTTT.

This rearrangement joins TRBV6-1 to TRBJ2-2, with a weak D call TRBD2 (5 bases). The CDR3 spans 14 residues. Germline-derived CDR1 and CDR2 are MNHNS and SASEGT. V lost 8 bases to trimming and J lost 5 bases, with 15 bases between them. CDR3 protein: CASHMRRVTGELFF. The CDR3 DNA is TGTGCCAGCCATATGCGGCGGGTAACCGGGGAGCTGTTTTTT.

Ten or more counts support this clonotype. The chain recombines TRBV11-2 with TRBJ2-1; 7 bases are a match to TRBD2. The CDR3 spans 15 residues. J lost 4 bases, V lost 6 bases, and 9 bases had no gene match. Germline V gives CDR1 SGHAT, CDR2 FQNNGV. CDR3 sequence reads: CASRALAGYYNEQFF. CDR3 sequence (DNA): TGTGCCAGCAGAGCATTAGCGGGTTATTACAATGAGCAGTTCTTC.

This clonotype was counted ten times or more. V is TRBV19 and J is TRBJ1-2; 9 bases agree with TRBD1. CDR1 and CDR2 (germline): LNHDA, SQIVND (reference sequence). Losses at the gene ends were 7 bases for V and 14 bases for J; bases not matched to a gene: 8. This CDR3 spans 11 amino acids. CDR3 amino acids: CASTDRGISTF. CDR3 DNA sequence: TGTGCCAGTACCGACAGGGGGATTTCGACCTTC. The full variable domain, its missing parts supplied by reference TRBV19 and TRBJ1-2, is DGGITQSPKYLFRKEGQNVTLSCEQNLNHDAMYWYRQDPGQGLRLIYYSQIVNDFQKGDIAEGYSVSREKKESFPLTVTSAQKNPTAFYLCASTDRGISTFGSGTRLTVV.

The table lists this clonotype with many counts. The chain is built from TRBV6-2 or TRBV6-3 and TRBJ1-5; D might be TRBD1 (5 bases). The CDR3 runs 18 residues. The V and J ends lost 6 bases and 4 bases respectively, with 25 bases between them. Germline V CDR1 and CDR2: MNHEY, SVGEGT. This CDR3 is CASSREARVPIWNQPQHF. For the CDR3, the DNA is TGTGCCAGCAGCCGGGAGGCCAGGGTCCCAATTTGGAATCAGCCCCAGCATTTT.

This clonotype has ten or more counts. CDR3 DNA: TGTGCCAGCAGCTTAAATGGTGCTAAAAACACCGGGGAGCTGTTTTTT. It yields the protein CASSLNGAKNTGELFF. The gene calls are TRBV7-3 and TRBJ2-2; D ambiguous. CDR3 length: 16 residues. Between the trimmed V and J ends, which lost 1 base and 2 bases, there was a span of 11 bases. Per the germline V gene, CDR1 is SGHTA and CDR2 is FQGTGA.

The sample holds many counts of this clonotype. The chain is built from TRBV15 and TRBJ1-6; 7 bases agree with TRBD1. The CDR3 runs to 13 residues. The ends lost 8 bases at V and 8 bases at J; junction bases unmatched: 6. Germline V gene lookup returns CDR1 LNHNV and CDR2 YYDKDF (reference sequence). The CDR3 DNA follows: TGTGCCACCGCGGGACAGACGCATTCACCCCTCCACTTT. Amino acids: CATAGQTHSPLHF.

There are a few counts of this clonotype. The chain employs TRBV27 and TRBJ2-7; a weak D match, TRBD2 (6 bases). The CDR3 consists of 15 residues. V gave up 2 bases and J gave up 1 base, with 12 bases separating them. Germline assignment: CDR1 MNHEY and CDR2 SMNVEV (reference sequence). The CDR3 bases are TGTGCCAGCAGTTTAACGGCGGGACGATCCTACGAGCAGTACTTC. It specifies CASSLTAGRSYEQYF.

This clonotype has at least ten counts. The chain recombines TRBV7-2 with TRBJ2-1; no clear D gene. V shed 1 base and J shed 1 base, with 8 bases lying between them. In germline, CDR1 is SGHTA, CDR2 FQGNSA. CDR3 length: 15 residues. The CDR3 is CASSLVSSSYNEQFF. The CDR3 nucleotides read TGTGCCAGCAGCTTAGTCTCTAGTTCCTACAATGAGCAGTTCTTC.

This clonotype has at least ten counts. This sequence joins TRBV3-1 and TRBJ2-2; D is unclear. Germline V gene data show CDR1 as LGHDT and CDR2 as YNNKEL (reference sequence). The CDR3 loop spans 16 amino acids. Between the trimmed V and J ends, which lost 0 bases and 4 bases, there was a span of 12 bases. The CDR3: CASSQDRSILTGELFF. The CDR3 nucleotides are TGTGCCAGCAGCCAAGATAGGTCTATACTCACCGGGGAGCTGTTTTTT.

This clonotype was picked up many times. The CDR3 protein is CASLTQAGITEAFF. The CDR3 nucleotides read TGTGCCAGCCTCACCCAGGCAGGGATCACTGAAGCTTTCTTT. This chain connects TRBV12-3 or TRBV12-4 to TRBJ1-1, with D possibly being TRBD1 (5 bases). The CDR3 totals 14 residues. Trimming stripped 8 bases from V and 4 bases from J, with 17 bases between.

This clonotype was detected ten times or more. The germline gene is not matched at one end of the junction; a read error may be the cause. The V and J genes are TRBV18 and TRBJ2-1, with D possibly being TRBD1 (6 bases). Germline V CDR1 and CDR2: KGHSH, LQKENI. The CDR3 totals 14 residues. CDR3 amino acids: CASSPLDRYNEQFF. Written as DNA, the CDR3 is TGTGCCAGCTCTCCACTTGACAGGTACAATGAGCAGTTCTTC.

This clonotype was detected only a few times. CDR3 in amino acids: CASSSSGTDIGNTIYF. The CDR3 DNA follows: TGTGCCAGCAGCTCCTCCGGGACAGACATTGGAAACACCATATATTTT. This rearrangement joins TRBV7-2 to TRBJ1-3, with 7 bases matching TRBD1. V trimming: 4 bases; J trimming: 3 bases; junction bases outside the gene matches: 9. This CDR3 region has 16 residues. Germline V gene lookup returns CDR1 SGHTA and CDR2 FQGNSA.

This clonotype was recorded many times. The genes are TRBV24-1 and TRBJ2-5; tentative D call: TRBD2 (5 bases). The CDR3 contains 13 residues. Deletions cut 3 bases from V and 5 bases from J, with 9 bases between. Germline loops: CDR1 KGHDR, CDR2 SFDVKD. This CDR3 reads CATSDGGSETQYF. The CDR3 DNA reads TGTGCCACCAGTGATGGTGGGAGTGAGACCCAGTACTTC.

This clonotype has a count of ten or more. The gene calls are TRBV11-3 and TRBJ1-3; D is uncertain. Germline CDR1 is SGHNT and CDR2 is YENEEA. The CDR3 consists of 13 residues. The V end lost 4 bases, the J end lost 4 bases, and 8 bases lay between the germline ends. For the CDR3, the DNA is TGTGCCAGCAGCTCCGATTCCGGAAACACCATATATTTT. Its translation is CASSSDSGNTIYF.

This clonotype has a count of ten or more. The chain combines TRBV19 with TRBJ2-5; the D gene is possibly TRBD2 (6 bases). The CDR3 runs to 17 residues. V dropped 4 bases and J dropped 1 base, with 19 bases sitting between them. The germline V gene has CDR1 LNHDA and CDR2 SQIVND (reference sequence). CDR3 bases: TGTGCCAGTAGTAGAGAAGGCCAGCGGGTTCGCCAAGAGACCCAGTACTTC. It encodes CASSREGQRVRQETQYF.